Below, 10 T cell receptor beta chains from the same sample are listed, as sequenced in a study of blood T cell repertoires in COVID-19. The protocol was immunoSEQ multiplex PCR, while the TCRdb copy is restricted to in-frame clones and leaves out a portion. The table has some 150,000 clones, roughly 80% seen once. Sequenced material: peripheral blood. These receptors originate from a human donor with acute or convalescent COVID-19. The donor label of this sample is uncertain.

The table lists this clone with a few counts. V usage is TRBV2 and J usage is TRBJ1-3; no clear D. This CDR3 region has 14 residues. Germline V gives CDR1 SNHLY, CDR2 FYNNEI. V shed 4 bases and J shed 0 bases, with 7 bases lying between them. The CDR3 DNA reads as TGTGCCAGCAGTGGGCCCAGCTCTGGAAACACCATATATTTT. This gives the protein CASSGPSSGNTIYF.

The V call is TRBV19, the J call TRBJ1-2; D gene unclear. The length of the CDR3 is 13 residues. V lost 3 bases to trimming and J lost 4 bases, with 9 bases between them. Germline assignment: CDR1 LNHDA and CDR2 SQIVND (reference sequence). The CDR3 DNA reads TGTGCCAGTAGTATGGGAGCAGCCTATGGCTACACCTTC. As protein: CASSMGAAYGYTF.

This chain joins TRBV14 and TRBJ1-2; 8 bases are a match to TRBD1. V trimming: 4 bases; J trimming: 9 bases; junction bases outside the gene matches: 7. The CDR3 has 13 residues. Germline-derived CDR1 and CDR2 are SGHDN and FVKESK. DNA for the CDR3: TGTGCCAGCAGCCCCCGACAGGGGAGAAGCTACACCTTC. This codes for CASSPRQGRSYTF.

The CDR3 loop reads CASSEFSGVAFYGYTF. The CDR3, as DNA: TGTGCCAGCAGTGAATTCTCCGGGGTGGCATTCTATGGCTACACCTTC. The rearrangement joins TRBV6-1 to TRBJ1-2, with no clear D. This CDR3 spans 16 amino acids. Germline loops: CDR1 MNHNS, CDR2 SASEGT. V dropped 2 bases and J dropped 4 bases, with 17 bases sitting between them.

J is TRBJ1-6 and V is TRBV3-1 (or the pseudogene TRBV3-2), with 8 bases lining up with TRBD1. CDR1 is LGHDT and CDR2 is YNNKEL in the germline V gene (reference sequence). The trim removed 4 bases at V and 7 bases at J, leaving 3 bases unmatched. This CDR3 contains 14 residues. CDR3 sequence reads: CASSRQGRNSPLHF. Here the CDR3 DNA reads TGTGCCAGCAGCCGACAGGGGCGGAATTCACCCCTCCACTTT.

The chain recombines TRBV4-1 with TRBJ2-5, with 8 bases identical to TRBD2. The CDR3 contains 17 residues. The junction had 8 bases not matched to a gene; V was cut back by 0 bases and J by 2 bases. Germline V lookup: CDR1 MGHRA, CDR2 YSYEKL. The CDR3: CASSQDGAGGAQETQYF. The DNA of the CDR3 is TGCGCCAGCAGCCAAGATGGGGCGGGGGGTGCTCAAGAGACCCAGTACTTC.

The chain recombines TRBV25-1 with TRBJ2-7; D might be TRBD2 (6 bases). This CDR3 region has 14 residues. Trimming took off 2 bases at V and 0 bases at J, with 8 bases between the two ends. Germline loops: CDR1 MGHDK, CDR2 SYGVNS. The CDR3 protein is CASSETGSSYEQYF. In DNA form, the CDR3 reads TGTGCCAGCAGTGAAACCGGGAGCTCCTACGAGCAGTACTTC.

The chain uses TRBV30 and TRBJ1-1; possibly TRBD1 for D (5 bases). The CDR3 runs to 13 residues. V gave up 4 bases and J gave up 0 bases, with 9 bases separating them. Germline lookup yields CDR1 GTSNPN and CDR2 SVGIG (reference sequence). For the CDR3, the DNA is TGTGCCTGGATGGGGGGAATGAACACTGAAGCTTTCTTT. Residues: CAWMGGMNTEAFF.

Here the CDR3 DNA reads TGTGCCAGCAGCCAAGGAGGACAGGGGGCATTAGCTAACTATGGCTACACCTTC. This encodes CASSQGGQGALANYGYTF. The rearrangement joins TRBV4-2 to TRBJ1-2; 11 nucleotides line up with TRBD1. The junction had 7 bases not matched to a gene; V was cut back by 1 base and J by 0 bases. In germline, CDR1 is LGHNA, CDR2 YNFKEQ. This CDR3 is 18 amino acids long.

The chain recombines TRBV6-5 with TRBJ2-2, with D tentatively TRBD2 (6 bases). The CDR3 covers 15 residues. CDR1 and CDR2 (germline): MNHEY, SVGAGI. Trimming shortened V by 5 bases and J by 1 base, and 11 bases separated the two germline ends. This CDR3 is CASSPWTKNTGELFF. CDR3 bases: TGTGCCAGCAGTCCCTGGACTAAGAACACCGGGGAGCTGTTTTTT.